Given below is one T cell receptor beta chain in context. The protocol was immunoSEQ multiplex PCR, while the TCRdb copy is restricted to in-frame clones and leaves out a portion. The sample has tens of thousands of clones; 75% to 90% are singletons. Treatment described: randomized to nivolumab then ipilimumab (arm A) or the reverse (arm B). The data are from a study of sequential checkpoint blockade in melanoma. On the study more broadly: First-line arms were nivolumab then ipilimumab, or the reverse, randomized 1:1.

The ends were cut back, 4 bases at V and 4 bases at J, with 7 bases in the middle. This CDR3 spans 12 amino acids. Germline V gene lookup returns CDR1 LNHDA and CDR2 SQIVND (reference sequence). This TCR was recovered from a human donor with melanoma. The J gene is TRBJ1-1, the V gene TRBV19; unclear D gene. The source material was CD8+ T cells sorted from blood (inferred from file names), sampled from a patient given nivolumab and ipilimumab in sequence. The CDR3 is CASSNNPTEAFF. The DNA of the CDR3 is TGTGCCAGTAGTAACAACCCCACTGAAGCTTTCTTT.